One and the same sample provided the 31 T cell receptor beta chains below, sequenced in a study of shared clonotypes between healthy human individuals. Produced via immunoSEQ multiplex PCR; TCRdb's table is partial and in-frame only. The table includes a few million clones, about 92% detected once. Source material: naive CD4+ T cells sorted from blood. Subset noted: CD45RA+ positively selected. Receptor source: a man between 18 and 35 years old in good health.

CDR3 DNA: TGCGCCAGCAGCTCACCGGGACAGCCGGAGACCCAGTACTTC. Protein sequence: CASSSPGQPETQYF. The chain links TRBV5-1 to TRBJ2-5; 7 bases map to TRBD1. Trimming at V came to 3 bases and at J to 5 bases, leaving 7 bases not matched to a gene. This CDR3 contains 14 residues. The V gene's germline CDR1 is SGHRS and CDR2 YFSETQ.

This clone was recorded once. The chain links TRBV10-3 to TRBJ2-7, with 10 bases that match TRBD2. Germline V gene lookup returns CDR1 ENHRY and CDR2 SYGVKD. This CDR3 has 15 residues. The junction had 7 bases not matched to a gene; V was cut back by 6 bases and J by 2 bases. In nucleotides, the CDR3 is TGTGCCATCAGCGCGCTAGCGGGGGATACCTACGAGCAGTACTTC. Its protein is CAISALAGDTYEQYF.

As concerns this clone: Distinct nucleotide sequences in the sample also encode this CDR3. This chain links TRBV18 with TRBJ2-5; D may be TRBD1 (5 bases). CDR3 length: 14 amino acids. CDR1 KGHSH and CDR2 LQKENI come from the germline V gene. The V end was cut by 3 bases, the J end by 3 bases, with 11 bases between. The CDR3 DNA sequence: TGTGCCAGCTCACCTGGGGCTACCGAAGAGACCCAGTACTTC. Translated: CASSPGATEETQYF.

This clone was seen just once. The chain links TRBV5-1 to TRBJ2-7, with D possibly called TRBD1 or TRBD2 (5 bases each). CDR3 length: 13 residues. Germline CDR1 is SGHRS and CDR2 is YFSETQ. V was pared by 7 bases and J by 1 base, with 12 bases between. The chain's CDR3 is CASGLTGSYEQYF. CDR3 nucleotides: TGCGCCAGCGGACTTACAGGTTCCTACGAGCAGTACTTC.

V usage is TRBV29-1 and J usage is TRBJ1-2; a weak D match, TRBD1 (5 bases). The length of the CDR3 is 12 residues. Trimming removed 5 bases from V and 3 bases from J, with 10 bases in between. Germline V gene sequence: CDR1 SQVTM, CDR2 ANQGSEA. In DNA form, the CDR3 reads TGCAGCGTTTTCGGGACGGACTATGGCTACACCTTC. Encoded protein: CSVFGTDYGYTF.

V is TRBV7-2 and J is TRBJ2-1; TRBD1 matches at 8 bases. The CDR3 loop spans 12 amino acids. CDR1 and CDR2 from the germline V gene are SGHTA and FQGNSA. The trim removed 4 bases at V and 11 bases at J, leaving 4 bases unmatched. The CDR3 is CASSSDRGKQFF. CDR3 nucleotide sequence: TGTGCCAGCAGCTCCGACAGGGGCAAGCAGTTCTTC.

The chain carries TRBV28 and TRBJ2-3, with D possibly being TRBD1 or TRBD2 (5 bases each). Germline V gene lookup returns CDR1 MDHEN and CDR2 SYDVKM. The CDR3 runs to 15 residues. Between the trimmed V and J ends, which lost 5 bases and 8 bases, there was a span of 20 bases. The CDR3 spells CASSMPGAAFITQYF. CDR3 nucleotide sequence: TGTGCCAGCAGTATGCCCGGGGCTGCGTTTATTACGCAGTATTTT. Drawing the rest from reference TRBV28 and TRBJ2-3, the complete variable domain is DVKVTQSSRYLVKRTGEKVFLECVQDMDHENMFWYRQDPGLGLRLIYFSYDVKMKEKGDIPEGYSVSREKKERFSLILESASTNQTSMYLCASSMPGAAFITQYFGPGTRLTVL.

This clone was found once. This chain links TRBV7-6 with TRBJ2-2; 11 bases fit TRBD2. The CDR3 runs to 18 residues. From germline, CDR1 is SGHVS and CDR2 FNYEAQ. V lost 0 bases, J lost 4 bases, and 7 bases stayed unmatched. This CDR3 is CASSLASIAGGSTGELFF. CDR3 coding DNA: TGTGCCAGCAGCTTAGCGTCCATAGCGGGAGGGAGCACCGGGGAGCTGTTTTTT.

This chain uses TRBV2 with TRBJ2-1; D unclear. The germline V gene has CDR1 SNHLY and CDR2 FYNNEI. Trimming took off 7 bases at V and 1 base at J, with 11 bases between the two ends. This CDR3 is built from 14 residues. The CDR3 reads CASKLGVSYNEQFF. The CDR3 DNA sequence: TGTGCCAGCAAATTGGGCGTTTCCTACAATGAGCAGTTCTTC.

The chain recombines TRBV5-8 with TRBJ2-7; TRBD2 is a possible D gene (5 bases). The CDR3 has 11 amino acids. The germline V gene has CDR1 SGHTS and CDR2 YDEGEE. V lost 4 bases to trimming and J lost 10 bases, with 12 bases between them. The CDR3 DNA reads as TGTGCCAGCAGCCGGGAAGGTGTTCAGTACTTC. This translates into CASSREGVQYF.

The chain recombines TRBV6-8 with TRBJ2-5; D is ambiguous. Per germline, CDR1 MNHGY and CDR2 SAAAGT. The CDR3 runs 12 residues. V lost 6 bases and J 1 base, leaving 6 bases between the germline ends. CDR3 residues: CASSSSQETQYF. The CDR3 DNA reads as TGTGCCAGCAGCTCTTCCCAAGAGACCCAGTACTTC.

The chain joins TRBV5-1 to TRBJ2-3; D call uncertain. Trimming left V 0 bases short and J 2 bases short, with 7 bases between. CDR1 and CDR2 (germline): SGHRS, YFSETQ. The CDR3 extends over 14 amino acids. For the CDR3, the DNA is TGCGCCAGCAGCTTGGAACCTCTCACAGATACGCAGTATTTT. Amino acid sequence: CASSLEPLTDTQYF.

The V and J genes are TRBV6-5 and TRBJ2-3; D is uncertain. Germline V gene sequence: CDR1 MNHEY, CDR2 SVGAGI. This CDR3 is built from 13 residues. V was shortened by 5 bases and J by 1 base, with 7 bases between the two germline ends. The CDR3 nucleotides read TGTGCCAGCAGTGAACCGGGCACAGATACGCAGTATTTT. It translates to CASSEPGTDTQYF.

The chain employs TRBV27 and TRBJ2-6; D is uncertain. V was pared by 7 bases and J by 0 bases, with 13 bases between. CDR3 length equals 16 residues. Germline CDR1 and CDR2: MNHEY and SMNVEV (reference sequence). The CDR3 DNA reads as TGTGCCAGCACTGCAGACCTGAGCTCTGGGGCCAACGTCCTGACTTTC. Translated: CASTADLSSGANVLTF.

This chain uses TRBV2 with TRBJ2-2, with TRBD1 matching 9 bases. The CDR3 is 13 amino acids. V shed 6 bases and J 6 bases; nucleotides not matched to a gene: 2. Germline CDR1 SNHLY, CDR2 FYNNEI. The CDR3 protein is CASSGTGSGELFF. CDR3 nucleotides: TGTGCCAGCAGCGGGACAGGGTCCGGGGAGCTGTTTTTT.

The sample holds a few counts of this clone. This sequence joins TRBV18 and TRBJ1-1, with TRBD1 as a possible D gene (6 bases). Germline CDR1 KGHSH, CDR2 LQKENI. The CDR3 sequence is 13 residues long. With 4 bases removed from V and 1 base from J, the gap between germline ends came to 7 bases. The CDR3 here is CASSRQENTEAFF. In DNA, the CDR3 is TGTGCCAGCTCACGACAGGAGAACACTGAAGCTTTCTTT.

The V call is TRBV19, the J call TRBJ2-3, with a tentative D call TRBD2 (6 bases). In germline, CDR1 is LNHDA, CDR2 SQIVND (reference sequence). The CDR3 length is 14 residues. Trimming cost V 5 bases and J 3 bases, with 12 bases left between them. DNA of the CDR3: TGTGCCAGTAGTCTAGCGACATCAACAGATACGCAGTATTTT. Protein sequence: CASSLATSTDTQYF.

The rearrangement uses TRBV7-9 and TRBJ2-3, with D tentatively TRBD1 (6 bases). The CDR3 is 15 residues long. In germline, CDR1 is SEHNR, CDR2 FQNEAQ (reference sequence). The V end was cut by 3 bases, the J end by 2 bases, with 12 bases between. CDR3 sequence reads: CASSFSGAPTDTQYF. CDR3 bases: TGTGCCAGCAGCTTTTCAGGGGCGCCCACAGATACGCAGTATTTT.

Remarks on this clone: Its ends do not fully match the called genes, so a read error is possible. The genes are TRBV18 and TRBJ2-1, with TRBD2 identical over 9 bases. Germline V CDR1 and CDR2: KGHSH, LQKENI. This CDR3 is 16 amino acids long. The CDR3 loop reads CASSPLGTSFYDEQFF. In DNA form, the CDR3 reads TGTGCCAGCTCACCATTGGGGACTAGCTTCTACGATGAGCAGTTCTTC.

The chain couples TRBV10-3 to TRBJ1-5, with 8 bases lining up with TRBD1. V trimming: 5 bases; J trimming: 5 bases; junction bases outside the gene matches: 8. Germline CDR1 and CDR2: ENHRY and SYGVKD. The CDR3 has 15 amino acids. The CDR3 protein is CAISPGTGWDQPQHF. In DNA form, the CDR3 reads TGTGCCATCAGTCCCGGGACAGGATGGGATCAGCCCCAGCATTTT.

This chain joins TRBV10-3 and TRBJ2-3; possibly TRBD1 for D (7 bases). The CDR3 totals 16 residues. Germline V CDR1 and CDR2: ENHRY, SYGVKD. V was clipped by 4 bases and J by 4 bases, with 18 bases between them. The DNA of the CDR3 is TGTGCCATCAGTGGGCAGGCTAGCAGGGGGGCAGATACGCAGTATTTT. Its translation: CAISGQASRGADTQYF.

The chain has TRBV18 and TRBJ1-2; 10 positions agree with TRBD1. V lost 1 base to trimming and J lost 1 base; unmatched junction nucleotides: 9. The CDR3 has 18 amino acids. Germline V lookup: CDR1 KGHSH, CDR2 LQKENI. The CDR3 spells CASSPLPGTGDFNYGYTF. CDR3 bases: TGTGCCAGCTCACCACTTCCGGGGACAGGGGACTTTAACTATGGCTACACCTTC. The whole variable domain, remainder taken from reference TRBV18 and TRBJ1-2, is NAGVMQNPRHLVRRRGQEARLRCSPMKGHSHVYWYRQLPEEGLKFMVYLQKENIIDESGMPKERFSAEFPKEGPSILRIQQVVRGDSAAYFCASSPLPGTGDFNYGYTFGSGTRLTVV.

The V call is TRBV11-2, the J call TRBJ2-2; no clear D gene. This CDR3 is built from 14 residues. The ends were cut back, 3 bases at V and 1 base at J, with 6 bases in the middle. Germline values: CDR1 SGHAT, CDR2 FQNNGV. The CDR3 protein is CASSFGGNTGELFF. For the CDR3, the DNA is TGTGCCAGCAGCTTCGGCGGGAACACCGGGGAGCTGTTTTTT.

Comments on this clone: Other DNA sequences from this sample encode an identical CDR3 as well. The rearrangement links TRBV7-2 to TRBJ2-1; TRBD2 aligns across 7 bases. Germline CDR1 reads SGHTA; CDR2 reads FQGNSA. Germline trimming cut 0 bases from V and 3 bases from J; bases unmatched to any gene: 2. CDR3 length: 15 residues. This CDR3 is CASSLAGGIYNEQFF. In DNA form, the CDR3 reads TGTGCCAGCAGCTTAGCGGGGGGGATCTACAATGAGCAGTTCTTC.

The genes are TRBV2 and TRBJ2-5; tentative D call: TRBD1 (5 bases). The CDR3 is made up of 15 amino acids. The germline V and J ends were trimmed by 4 bases and 5 bases, with 17 bases remaining between them. From germline, CDR1 is SNHLY and CDR2 FYNNEI. The CDR3 is CASSVDRGQRETQYF. The CDR3 bases are TGTGCCAGCAGTGTTGACAGAGGACAAAGGGAGACCCAGTACTTC.

This chain connects TRBV30 to TRBJ2-5, with D unresolved. The germline gives CDR1 GTSNPN, CDR2 SVGIG (reference sequence). This CDR3 has 14 amino acids. Trimming pared 0 bases from V and 1 base from J, leaving 9 bases between. The chain's CDR3 is CAWSVPKGQETQYF. The CDR3 nucleotides are TGTGCCTGGAGTGTACCAAAGGGCCAAGAGACCCAGTACTTC.

Written as DNA, the CDR3 is TGTGCCAGCAGCCCAGAGCTGGCATACGAGCAGTACTTC. This gives the protein CASSPELAYEQYF. The chain joins TRBV7-9 to TRBJ2-7; D call uncertain. The germline V gene has CDR1 SEHNR and CDR2 FQNEAQ (reference sequence). V was cut by 5 bases and J by 4 bases, with 12 bases left in between. This CDR3 contains 13 residues.

This chain links TRBV18 with TRBJ1-2; D may be TRBD1 (6 bases). The CDR3 runs to 15 residues. V was trimmed by 2 bases and J by 9 bases, leaving 19 bases between them. Germline V gene lookup returns CDR1 KGHSH and CDR2 LQKENI. CDR3 region: CASSPEAGQALRYTF. CDR3 bases: TGTGCCAGCTCACCAGAGGCGGGACAAGCTTTGCGCTACACCTTC.

The chain couples TRBV6-1 to TRBJ1-6; TRBD1 matches 10 bases. The length of the CDR3 is 15 residues. V dropped 5 bases and J dropped 8; count of bases not matched to a gene: 6. Per the germline V gene, CDR1 is MNHNS and CDR2 is SASEGT. The CDR3 region has the DNA TGTGCCAGCAGTTTGACAGGGGGCTGGGATTCACCCCTCCACTTT. Its translation is CASSLTGGWDSPLHF.

The chain uses TRBV15 and TRBJ2-3; D is perhaps TRBD1 (6 bases). The CDR3 consists of 16 residues. The V end was cut by 2 bases, the J end by 2 bases, with 14 bases between. Germline CDR1 and CDR2: LNHNV and YYDKDF (reference sequence). This chain's CDR3 is CATSRPTGSPTDTQYF. CDR3 DNA: TGTGCCACCAGCAGACCTACAGGGTCCCCCACAGATACGCAGTATTTT.

J is TRBJ1-1 and V is TRBV30; 9 bases align to TRBD1. This CDR3 region has 13 residues. Germline CDR1 and CDR2: GTSNPN and SVGIG (reference sequence). Unmatched junction bases numbered 6, after V lost 7 bases and J lost 3 bases. CDR3 region: CAYQGQGDTEAFF. DNA of the CDR3: TGTGCCTACCAGGGACAGGGTGACACTGAAGCTTTCTTT.